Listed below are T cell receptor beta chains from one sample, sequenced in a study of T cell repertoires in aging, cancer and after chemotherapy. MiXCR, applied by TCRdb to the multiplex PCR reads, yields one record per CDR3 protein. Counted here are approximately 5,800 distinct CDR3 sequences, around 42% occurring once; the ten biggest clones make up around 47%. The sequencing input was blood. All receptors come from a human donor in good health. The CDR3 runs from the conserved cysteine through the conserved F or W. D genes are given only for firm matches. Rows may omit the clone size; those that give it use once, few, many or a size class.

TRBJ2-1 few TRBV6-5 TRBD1 TGTGCCAGCACAAGGACAGGGGGCCCCAATGAGCAGTTCTTC CASTRTGGPNEQFF
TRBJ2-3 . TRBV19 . TGTGCCAGTAGTATTTGGCGATCTAGCACAGATACGCAGTATTTT CASSIWRSSTDTQYF
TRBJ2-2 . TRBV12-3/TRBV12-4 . TGTGCCAGCAGTTCGAATGTGGGGGGGCAAATCGGGGAGCTGTTTTTT CASSSNVGGQIGELFF
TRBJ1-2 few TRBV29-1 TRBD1 TGCAGCGGTTTGACAGGGGGCGGCTACACCTTC CSGLTGGGYTF
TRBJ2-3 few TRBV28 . TGTGCCAGCAGTTCGGGGGGCGCAGATACGCAGTATTTT CASSSGGADTQYF
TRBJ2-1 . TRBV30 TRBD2 TGTGCCCGGACTAGCGGGCCCTCCTACAATGAGCAGTTCTTC CARTSGPSYNEQFF
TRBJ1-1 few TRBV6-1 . TGTGCCAGCCAGGGGCAGGGCGCTGAAGCTTTCTTT CASQGQGAEAFF
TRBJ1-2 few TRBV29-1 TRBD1 TGCAGCGTTCAATTTGCCGGGACAGGGACCTTATATGGCTACACCTTC CSVQFAGTGTLYGYTF
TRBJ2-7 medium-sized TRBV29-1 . TGCAGCGTGGAACAGGGCGTCGAGCAGTACTTC CSVEQGVEQYF
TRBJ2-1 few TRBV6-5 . TGTGCCAGCAGTTACTCGCTCCCAAGCGGTGTATACAATGAGCAGTTCTTC CASSYSLPSGVYNEQFF
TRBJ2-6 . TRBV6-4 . TGTGCCAGCAGTGACTCGAGCTCTGGGGCCAACGTCCTGACTTTC CASSDSSSGANVLTF
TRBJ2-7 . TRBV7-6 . TGTGCCAGCAGCTTTCGTCGTGACAGGCACCCCTACGAGCAGTACTTC CASSFRRDRHPYEQYF
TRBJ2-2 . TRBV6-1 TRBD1 TGTGCCAGCAGTGACAGGGGGCGTACCGGGGAGCTGTTTTTT CASSDRGRTGELFF
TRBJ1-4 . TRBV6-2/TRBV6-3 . TGTGCCAGCAGTTACCTGTTGCGGGCAACTAATGAAAAACTGTTTTTT CASSYLLRATNEKLFF
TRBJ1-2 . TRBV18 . TGTGCCAGCTCACCACCTTGGGGAGGCTATGGCTACACCTTC CASSPPWGGYGYTF
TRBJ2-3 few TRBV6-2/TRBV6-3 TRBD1 TGTGCCAGCATCGACAGGGGAGCAGATACGCAGTATTTT CASIDRGADTQYF
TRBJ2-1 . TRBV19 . TGTGCCAGTAGTGTCGGGTGGGGGAGCTCCTACAATGAGCAGTTCTTC CASSVGWGSSYNEQFF
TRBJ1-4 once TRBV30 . TGTGCCTGGAATAAAAATGGGCGAGTCGAAAAACTGTTTTTT CAWNKNGRVEKLFF